Listed below are T cell receptor beta chains from one sample, sequenced in a study of response to subunit inactivated influenza vaccine. TCRdb ran MiXCR on the RT-PCR reads and lists one entry per CDR3 protein. This repertoire shows 500,000 or so distinct CDR3 sequences, 16% found once; its top ten account for 2.5% to 3.5%. The input for sequencing was CD4+ T cells sorted from PBMCs, taken about 23 months after vaccination. The receptors shown here come from a man between 50 and 75 years old who received an inactivated influenza vaccine. The CDR3 runs from the conserved cysteine through the conserved F or W. D genes are given only for firm matches. Some rows have no size entry. The others give once, few or many, or a class for an expanded clone.

D	V	J	size	DNA	CDR3
-	TRBV7-2	TRBJ2-7	few	TGTGCCAGCAGCTCCGACAGGACCTCCTACGAGCAGTACTTC	CASSSDRTSYEQYF
-	TRBV12-3/TRBV12-4	TRBJ1-1	few	TGTGCCAGCAGTTTAAGTTGGGGGCGAACTACTGAAGCTTTCTTT	CASSLSWGRTTEAFF
-	TRBV12-3/TRBV12-4	TRBJ1-5	many	TGTGCCAGCAGTTTACGGGCAAATCAGCCCCAGCATTTT	CASSLRANQPQHF
-	TRBV5-1	TRBJ2-1	few	TGCGCCAGCAGCAGGGCGGGGGCGAGCTCCTACAATGAGCAGTTCTTC	CASSRAGASSYNEQFF
-	TRBV29-1	TRBJ2-3	-	TGCAGCGTTGTAAGGGGAACCCTCACAGATACGCAGTATTTT	CSVVRGTLTDTQYF
-	TRBV2	TRBJ1-1	few	TGTGCCAGCAGTGACGTCACCTCGTGGGCTGAAGCTTTCTTT	CASSDVTSWAEAFF
-	TRBV20-1	TRBJ2-3	few	TGCAGTGCCAACGACCTTGATTCAGATACGCAGTATTTT	CSANDLDSDTQYF
TRBD2	TRBV9	TRBJ2-4	-	TGTGCCAGCAGCCCCCGGGGGGCGGGAGGGTGGAGTGACATTCAGTACTTC	CASSPRGAGGWSDIQYF
-	TRBV6-2/TRBV6-3	TRBJ2-2	-	TGTGCCAGCACTCAAGACAGGCTTTCCGGGGAGCTGTTTTTT	CASTQDRLSGELFF
-	TRBV5-6	TRBJ2-3	few	TGTGCCAGCAGCTCCCGACTTTATACGCAGTATTTT	CASSSRLYTQYF